These T cell receptor beta chains were read from a single sample in a study of T-cell memory formation after mild COVID-19. Via MiXCR, TCRdb re-called the 5' RACE reads, giving one row per CDR3 protein. The sample lists about 12,000 distinct CDR3 sequences, roughly 14% occurring once. The sequenced sample consisted of PBMCs or a T cell subset sorted from them (not recorded which). The receptors here all came from a man younger than 30 who had mild COVID-19 (a few samples of this study predate the infection). Cell type and time point are not known. CDR3s include the opening cysteine and the closing phenylalanine or tryptophan. A D gene is named only where the DNA matches it firmly. Not every row has a clone size; where given, it reads once, few, many or a size class.

J gene: TRBJ1-6
clone size: many
D gene: .
V gene: TRBV12-3/TRBV12-4
CDR3 DNA: TGTGCCAGCAGTTTTAGGGGTTTGCTCGGATCACCCCTCCACTTT
CDR3 protein: CASSFRGLLGSPLHF

J gene: TRBJ2-2
clone size: many
D gene: .
V gene: TRBV6-2/TRBV6-3
CDR3 DNA: TGTGCCAGCAGCGATTCGGGGGAGCTGTTTTTT
CDR3 protein: CASSDSGELFF

J gene: TRBJ2-2
clone size: many
D gene: .
V gene: TRBV5-1
CDR3 DNA: TGCGCCAGCAGCTTTTCGGAGGGGCGGACGAACACCGGGGAGCTGTTTTTT
CDR3 protein: CASSFSEGRTNTGELFF

J gene: TRBJ2-3
clone size: many
D gene: .
V gene: TRBV11-2
CDR3 DNA: TGTGCCAGCAGCTGGATCACAGATACGCAGTATTTT
CDR3 protein: CASSWITDTQYF

J gene: TRBJ2-7
clone size: many
D gene: .
V gene: TRBV5-1
CDR3 DNA: TGCGCCAGCACTCGCAGGGGGGCCCCCTACGAGCAGTACTTC
CDR3 protein: CASTRRGAPYEQYF

J gene: TRBJ2-7
clone size: many
D gene: .
V gene: TRBV6-2/TRBV6-3
CDR3 DNA: TGTGCCAGCAGTCCGAGGATCTACGAGCAGTACTTC
CDR3 protein: CASSPRIYEQYF

J gene: TRBJ2-2
clone size: many
D gene: TRBD2
V gene: TRBV30
CDR3 DNA: TGTGCCTGGAGCCCCCGGGGACTAGCCGACACCGGGGAGCTGTTTTTT
CDR3 protein: CAWSPRGLADTGELFF

J gene: TRBJ2-2
clone size: few
D gene: .
V gene: TRBV14
CDR3 DNA: TGTGCCAGCAGCCAAGTAGCTAGCGGGGAGCTGTTTTTT
CDR3 protein: CASSQVASGELFF

J gene: TRBJ1-6
clone size: many
D gene: TRBD1
V gene: TRBV7-9
CDR3 DNA: TGTGCCAGCAGCTTAGTTCGGACAGGGGATAATTCACCCCTCCACTTT
CDR3 protein: CASSLVRTGDNSPLHF

J gene: TRBJ2-2
clone size: .
D gene: .
V gene: TRBV9
CDR3 DNA: TGTGCCAGAAGCGTGGATTCCCCTTACAAGGGGAACACCGGGGAGCTGTTTTTT
CDR3 protein: CARSVDSPYKGNTGELFF

J gene: TRBJ2-3
clone size: few
D gene: .
V gene: TRBV21-1
CDR3 DNA: TGTGCCAGCGCCCCAAATACCCTTAGCACAGATACGCAGTATTTT
CDR3 protein: CASAPNTLSTDTQYF

J gene: TRBJ2-3
clone size: many
D gene: TRBD1
V gene: TRBV29-1
CDR3 DNA: TGCAGCGCAAGGACAGGGGGTACGCAGTATTTT
CDR3 protein: CSARTGGTQYF

J gene: TRBJ1-1
clone size: .
D gene: TRBD1
V gene: TRBV18
CDR3 DNA: TGTGCCAGCTCACCGACAGGGTTCGAGGTGAACACTGAAGCTTTCTTT
CDR3 protein: CASSPTGFEVNTEAFF

J gene: TRBJ1-4
clone size: .
D gene: TRBD1
V gene: TRBV5-1
CDR3 DNA: TGCGCCAGCAGCCCTGGGACAGTAACTAATGAAAAACTGTTTTTT
CDR3 protein: CASSPGTVTNEKLFF

J gene: TRBJ1-6
clone size: many
D gene: .
V gene: TRBV7-3
CDR3 DNA: TGTGCCAGCAGCCAAGGACAGCCGAATTCACCCCTCCACTTT
CDR3 protein: CASSQGQPNSPLHF

J gene: TRBJ1-1
clone size: .
D gene: TRBD1
V gene: TRBV18
CDR3 DNA: TGTGCCAGCTCACCTTCAACAGGGGCCTCTCAAGCTTTCTTT
CDR3 protein: CASSPSTGASQAFF